This passage covers 19 T cell receptor beta chains from one sample sequenced in a study of blood T cell repertoires in COVID-19. Measured with immunoSEQ multiplex PCR; TCRdb has only the in-frame clones, and not every one. Among approximately 100,000 clones listed, roughly four fifths were seen once. Sequencing input: peripheral blood. The source is a human donor in a cohort sampled during active COVID-19.

J is TRBJ2-7 and V is TRBV5-5; 9 bases match TRBD1. This CDR3 region has 14 residues. V dropped 2 bases and J dropped 6; count of bases not matched to a gene: 6. Germline loops: CDR1 SGHKS, CDR2 YYEKEE (reference sequence). The CDR3 here is CASSLTGTGSEQYF. DNA of the CDR3: TGTGCCAGCAGCTTAACCGGGACAGGGAGCGAGCAGTACTTC. Together with reference TRBV5-5 and TRBJ2-7, the CDR3 gives the full variable domain: DAGVTQSPTHLIKTRGQQVTLRCSPISGHKSVSWYQQVLGQGPQFIFQYYEKEERGRGNFPDRFSARQFPNYSSELNVNALLLGDSALYLCASSLTGTGSEQYFGPGTRLTVT.

This clone was found a few times. The chain joins TRBV3-1 (or the pseudogene TRBV3-2) to TRBJ2-7; TRBD2 matches 11 bases. The germline CDR1 and CDR2 sequences are LGHDT and YNNKEL (reference sequence). The CDR3 loop spans 15 amino acids. With 2 bases clipped from V and 6 bases from J, the junction kept 6 bases outside the gene matches. The CDR3: CASSQHTSGSTEQYF. CDR3 DNA: TGTGCCAGCAGCCAACATACTAGCGGGAGCACCGAGCAGTACTTC.

This sequence joins TRBV14 and TRBJ2-7; 9 bases are a match to TRBD1. V gave up 1 base and J gave up 0 bases; unmatched junction bases: 1. From germline, CDR1 is SGHDN and CDR2 FVKESK. This CDR3 spans 15 amino acids. The CDR3 reads CASSQATGGSYEQYF. In DNA, the CDR3 is TGTGCCAGCAGCCAAGCGACAGGGGGCTCCTACGAGCAGTACTTC.

The V gene is TRBV7-7, the J gene TRBJ2-5; TRBD1 aligns across 10 bases. This CDR3 region has 14 residues. Germline V gene sequence: CDR1 SSHAT, CDR2 FNYEAQ (reference sequence). The junction had 2 bases not matched to a gene; V was cut back by 3 bases and J by 4 bases. Here the CDR3 reads CASSLGTGVETQYF. CDR3 DNA sequence: TGTGCCAGCAGCTTGGGGACAGGGGTAGAGACCCAGTACTTC.

The CDR3 loop is CATSSYSGGAPYTQYF. Here the CDR3 DNA reads TGTGCCACCAGCAGTTATAGCGGGGGGGCCCCTTATACGCAGTATTTT. The chain links TRBV15 to TRBJ2-3; 11 nucleotides align to TRBD2. There are 16 residues in the CDR3. Unmatched junction bases numbered 9, after V lost 3 bases and J lost 7 bases. Germline loops: CDR1 LNHNV, CDR2 YYDKDF (reference sequence).

The chain joins TRBV6-5 to TRBJ1-1; the D is unclear. Germline CDR1 is MNHEY and CDR2 is SVGAGI. This CDR3 has 13 residues. V lost 7 bases to trimming and J lost 4 bases, with 13 bases between them. DNA for the CDR3: TGTGCCAGCAACTCAGATTGGAGCACTGAAGCTTTCTTT. Translation gives CASNSDWSTEAFF.

The chain carries TRBV2 and TRBJ1-6; TRBD1 is a possible D gene (5 bases). The germline V gene encodes CDR1 SNHLY and CDR2 FYNNEI. The germline V and J ends were trimmed by 10 bases and 0 bases, with 13 bases remaining between them. There are 15 residues in the CDR3. The CDR3 sequence is CATQSQGSYNSPLHF. In DNA form, the CDR3 reads TGTGCCACCCAGAGCCAGGGCTCCTATAATTCACCCCTCCACTTT.

The chain couples TRBV4-3 to TRBJ2-1; 9 nucleotides match TRBD1. The V gene end was trimmed by 3 bases and the J gene end by 7 bases; junction bases not matched to a gene: 10. Germline lookup yields CDR1 LGHNA and CDR2 YSLEER. This CDR3 comprises 16 residues. The CDR3: CASSQAGTGRRNEQFF. In nucleotides, the CDR3 is TGCGCCAGCAGCCAGGCGGGGACAGGGCGACGGAATGAGCAGTTCTTC.

The gene calls are TRBV3-1 (or the pseudogene TRBV3-2) and TRBJ1-4; 7 positions match TRBD1. The germline V gene encodes CDR1 LGHDT and CDR2 YNNKEL (reference sequence). The junction had 9 bases not matched to a gene; V was cut back by 1 base and J by 13 bases. The CDR3 totals 14 residues. This CDR3 is CASSQASDRTILFF. CDR3 coding DNA: TGTGCCAGCAGCCAAGCATCGGACAGGACCATACTGTTTTTT.

V and J are TRBV19 and TRBJ1-3; 12 bases align to TRBD1. CDR1 is LNHDA and CDR2 is SQIVND in the germline V gene (reference sequence). Losses at the gene ends were 5 bases for V and 4 bases for J; bases not matched to a gene: 9. This CDR3 has 17 residues. This CDR3 reads CASSPTGQGASGNTIYF. The CDR3 DNA reads TGTGCCAGTAGTCCTACGGGACAGGGGGCGAGCGGAAACACCATATATTTT.

The genes are TRBV11-2 and TRBJ2-1; 8 bases align to TRBD2. Trimming cost V 5 bases and J 11 bases; bases outside gene matches: 14. The germline V gene has CDR1 SGHAT and CDR2 FQNNGV. This CDR3 region has 15 residues. The CDR3 reads CASSADPSGGPQQFF. CDR3 in DNA: TGTGCCAGCAGCGCCGACCCCAGCGGGGGCCCTCAGCAGTTCTTC.

The genes are TRBV5-1 and TRBJ2-7; TRBD1 agrees at 7 bases. Trimming cost V 2 bases and J 2 bases; bases outside gene matches: 7. The length of the CDR3 is 15 residues. CDR1 and CDR2 (germline): SGHRS, YFSETQ. CDR3 sequence (DNA): TGCGCCAGCAGCTTTCAAGGACAGGCTCCCTACGAGCAGTACTTC. Its protein is CASSFQGQAPYEQYF.

CDR3 sequence: CASSRSGPGATNEKLFF. CDR3 bases: TGTGCCAGTAGTAGGTCTGGCCCAGGGGCAACTAATGAAAAACTGTTTTTT. The J gene is TRBJ1-4, the V gene TRBV19; tentative D call: TRBD1 (6 bases). The CDR3 totals 17 residues. Trimming pared 4 bases from V and 0 bases from J, leaving 15 bases between. Germline V gene sequence: CDR1 LNHDA, CDR2 SQIVND (reference sequence).

The chain joins TRBV28 to TRBJ1-2, with a tentative D call TRBD1 (6 bases). The germline gives CDR1 MDHEN, CDR2 SYDVKM. V gave up 7 bases and J gave up 4 bases, with 22 bases separating them. This CDR3 contains 16 residues. CDR3 nucleotide sequence: TGTGCCAGCAAAGAAGGGGGTCCAGGCTCGGTCTATGGCTACACCTTC. Its translation: CASKEGGPGSVYGYTF.

This clone was seen only a few times. The chain employs TRBV19 and TRBJ1-5; maybe TRBD1 (5 bases). Germline CDR1 reads LNHDA; CDR2 reads SQIVND (reference sequence). The CDR3 is 11 amino acids. Trimming pared 5 bases from V and 6 bases from J, leaving 5 bases between. The CDR3 coding sequence is TGTGCCAGTAGTCAGGGTCAGCCCCAGCATTTT. This sequence encodes CASSQGQPQHF. The whole variable domain, filled in from reference TRBV19 and TRBJ1-5, reads DGGITQSPKYLFRKEGQNVTLSCEQNLNHDAMYWYRQDPGQGLRLIYYSQIVNDFQKGDIAEGYSVSREKKESFPLTVTSAQKNPTAFYLCASSQGQPQHFGDGTRLSIL.

The chain uses TRBV2 and TRBJ1-1; the D gene is possibly TRBD1 (5 bases). The CDR3 runs 13 residues. Germline CDR1 is SNHLY and CDR2 is FYNNEI. Between the trimmed V and J ends, which lost 6 bases and 2 bases, there was a span of 10 bases. CDR3 bases: TGTGCCAGCAGCCGACAGATAAACACTGAAGCTTTCTTT. It encodes CASSRQINTEAFF.

This clone was seen only a few times. CDR3 loop: CASSLLAGGQDTQYF. CDR3 DNA: TGTGCCAGCAGCCTTCTAGCGGGGGGGCAAGATACGCAGTATTTT. V usage is TRBV6-4 and J usage is TRBJ2-3, with TRBD2 matching 12 bases. The junction had 6 bases not matched to a gene; V was cut back by 6 bases and J by 5 bases. This CDR3 comprises 15 residues. Germline V gene data show CDR1 as MRHNA and CDR2 as SNTAGT.

V usage is TRBV19 and J usage is TRBJ2-7; D call uncertain. The V end was cut by 3 bases, the J end by 0 bases, with 12 bases between. The CDR3 totals 15 residues. Germline CDR1 reads LNHDA; CDR2 reads SQIVND (reference sequence). The CDR3, as DNA: TGTGCCAGTAGTATCTTGGCTAGTAGCTCCTACGAGCAGTACTTC. Its translation is CASSILASSSYEQYF.

V usage is TRBV24-1 and J usage is TRBJ1-3, with 10 bases fitting TRBD1. With 11 bases clipped from V and 3 bases from J, the junction kept 6 bases outside the gene matches. Per the germline V gene, CDR1 is KGHDR and CDR2 is SFDVKD. This CDR3 is 14 amino acids long. The CDR3 protein is CASSGTGDGNTIYF. For the CDR3, the DNA is TGTGCCAGCTCCGGGACAGGGGATGGAAACACCATATATTTT.